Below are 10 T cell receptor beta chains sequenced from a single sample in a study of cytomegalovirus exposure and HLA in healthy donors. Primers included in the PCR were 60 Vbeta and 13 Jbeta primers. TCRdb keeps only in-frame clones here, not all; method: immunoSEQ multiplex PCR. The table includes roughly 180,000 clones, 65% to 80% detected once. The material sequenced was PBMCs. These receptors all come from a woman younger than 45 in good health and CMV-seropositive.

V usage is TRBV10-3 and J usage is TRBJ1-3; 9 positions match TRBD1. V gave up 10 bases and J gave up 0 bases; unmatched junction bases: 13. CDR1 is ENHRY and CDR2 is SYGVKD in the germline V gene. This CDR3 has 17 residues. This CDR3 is CASAPATGGPSGNTIYF. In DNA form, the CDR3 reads TGTGCCAGCGCGCCGGCCACAGGGGGCCCCTCTGGAAACACCATATATTTT.

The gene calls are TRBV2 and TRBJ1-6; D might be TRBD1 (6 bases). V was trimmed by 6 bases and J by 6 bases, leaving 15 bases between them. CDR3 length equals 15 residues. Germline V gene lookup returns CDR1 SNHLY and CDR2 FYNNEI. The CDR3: CASRYSRGANSPLHF. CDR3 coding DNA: TGTGCCAGCAGGTATTCCAGGGGTGCTAATTCACCCCTCCACTTT.

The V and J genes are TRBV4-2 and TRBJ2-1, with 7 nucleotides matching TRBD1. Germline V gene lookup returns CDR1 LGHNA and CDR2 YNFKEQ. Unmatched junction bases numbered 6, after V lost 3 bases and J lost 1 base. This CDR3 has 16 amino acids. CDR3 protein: CASSHEGAGSYNEQFF. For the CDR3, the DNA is TGTGCCAGCAGCCATGAGGGGGCTGGTTCCTACAATGAGCAGTTCTTC.

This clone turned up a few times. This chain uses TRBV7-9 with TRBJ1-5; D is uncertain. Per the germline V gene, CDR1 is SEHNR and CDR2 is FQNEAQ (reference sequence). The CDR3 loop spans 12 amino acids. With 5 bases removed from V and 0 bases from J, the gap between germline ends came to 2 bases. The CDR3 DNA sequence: TGTGCCAGCAGCCTTAGCAATCAGCCCCAGCATTTT. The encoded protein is CASSLSNQPQHF. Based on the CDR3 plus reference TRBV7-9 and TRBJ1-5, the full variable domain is DTGVSQNPRHKITKRGQNVTFRCDPISEHNRLYWYRQTLGQGPEFLTYFQNEAQLEKSRLLSDRFSAERPKGSFSTLEIQRTEQGDSAMYLCASSLSNQPQHFGDGTRLSIL.

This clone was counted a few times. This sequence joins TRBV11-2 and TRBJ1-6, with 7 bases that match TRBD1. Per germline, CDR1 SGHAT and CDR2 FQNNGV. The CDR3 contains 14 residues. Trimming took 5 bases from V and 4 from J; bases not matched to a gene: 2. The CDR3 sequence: CASSLTGYNSPLHF. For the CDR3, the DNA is TGTGCCAGCAGCCTGACAGGGTATAATTCACCCCTCCACTTT. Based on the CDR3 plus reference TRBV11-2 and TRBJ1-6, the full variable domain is EAGVAQSPRYKIIEKRQSVAFWCNPISGHATLYWYQQILGQGPKLLIQFQNNGVVDDSQLPKDRFSAERLKGVDSTLKIQPAKLEDSAVYLCASSLTGYNSPLHFGNGTRLTVT.

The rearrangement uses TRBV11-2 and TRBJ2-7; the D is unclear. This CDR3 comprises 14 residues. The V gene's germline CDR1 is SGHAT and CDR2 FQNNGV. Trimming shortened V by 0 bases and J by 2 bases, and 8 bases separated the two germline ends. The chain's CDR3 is CASSLEAGTYEQYF. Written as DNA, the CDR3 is TGTGCCAGCAGCTTAGAGGCAGGAACCTACGAGCAGTACTTC.

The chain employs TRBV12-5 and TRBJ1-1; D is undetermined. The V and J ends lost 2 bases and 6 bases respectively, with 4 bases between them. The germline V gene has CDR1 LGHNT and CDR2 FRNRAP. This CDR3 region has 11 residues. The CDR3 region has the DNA TGTGCTAGTGGTTTGCGAGCTGAAGCTTTCTTT. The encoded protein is CASGLRAEAFF.

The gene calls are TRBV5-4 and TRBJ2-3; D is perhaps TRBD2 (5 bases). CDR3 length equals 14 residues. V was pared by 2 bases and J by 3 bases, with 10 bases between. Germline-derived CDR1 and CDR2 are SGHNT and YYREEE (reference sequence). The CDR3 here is CASSFLGVTDTQYF. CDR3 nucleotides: TGTGCCAGCAGCTTCCTCGGGGTTACAGATACGCAGTATTTT.

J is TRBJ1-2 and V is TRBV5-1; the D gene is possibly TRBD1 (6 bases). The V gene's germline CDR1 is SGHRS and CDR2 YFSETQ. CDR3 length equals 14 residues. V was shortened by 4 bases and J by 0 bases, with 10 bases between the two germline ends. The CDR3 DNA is TGCGCCAGCAGCCCCGGGACACCTAACTATGGCTACACCTTC. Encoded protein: CASSPGTPNYGYTF.

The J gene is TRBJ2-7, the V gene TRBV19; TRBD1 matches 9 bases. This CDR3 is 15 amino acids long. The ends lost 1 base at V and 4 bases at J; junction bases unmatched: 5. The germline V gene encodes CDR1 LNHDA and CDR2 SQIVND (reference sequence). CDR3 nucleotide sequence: TGTGCCAGTAGTATAGCCGGGACAGGGAAATACGAGCAGTACTTC. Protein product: CASSIAGTGKYEQYF. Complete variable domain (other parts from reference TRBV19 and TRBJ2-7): DGGITQSPKYLFRKEGQNVTLSCEQNLNHDAMYWYRQDPGQGLRLIYYSQIVNDFQKGDIAEGYSVSREKKESFPLTVTSAQKNPTAFYLCASSIAGTGKYEQYFGPGTRLTVT.